This is a list of T cell receptor beta chains from one sample in a study of response to subunit inactivated influenza vaccine. MiXCR, applied by TCRdb to the RT-PCR reads, yields one record per CDR3 protein. The table includes around 170,000 distinct CDR3 sequences, about 10% detected once. This material consisted of CD8+ T cells sorted from PBMCs, taken less than 30 months after vaccination. These receptors originate from a man in his fifties or sixties who received an inactivated influenza vaccine. Each CDR3 is given with its conserved first and last residue. Each record gives: CDR3 protein, CDR3 DNA, V gene, CDR3 length, J gene, clone size, D gene. A D gene is named only where the DNA matches it firmly. Part of the rows lack a size; the others show once, few, many or a class for expanded clones.

cdr3_aa: CASSSDRGGYEQYF; cdr3_nt: TGTGCCAGCAGTTCGGACAGGGGCGGCTACGAGCAGTACTTC; v_call: TRBV6-5; cdr3_length: 14; j_call: TRBJ2-7; clone_size: few; d_call: TRBD1
cdr3_aa: CASSLTGGNIQYF; cdr3_nt: TGTGCCAGCAGCTTAACAGGGGGAAACATTCAGTACTTC; v_call: TRBV7-2; cdr3_length: 13; j_call: TRBJ2-4; clone_size: many; d_call: TRBD1
cdr3_aa: CSARDWGSGGARDEQFF; cdr3_nt: TGCAGTGCTAGAGATTGGGGTAGCGGGGGGGCTAGGGATGAGCAGTTCTTC; v_call: TRBV20-1; cdr3_length: 17; j_call: TRBJ2-1; clone_size: NA; d_call: TRBD2
cdr3_aa: CAISAGTVNEQYF; cdr3_nt: TGTGCCATCAGCGCCGGGACAGTCAACGAGCAGTACTTC; v_call: TRBV10-3; cdr3_length: 13; j_call: TRBJ2-7; clone_size: many; d_call: TRBD1
cdr3_aa: CSANILTGTNTEAFF; cdr3_nt: TGCAGTGCCAATATCCTAACAGGGACTAACACTGAAGCTTTCTTT; v_call: TRBV20-1; cdr3_length: 15; j_call: TRBJ1-1; clone_size: NA; d_call: NA
cdr3_aa: CASSLVAGNYEQYF; cdr3_nt: TGCGCCAGCAGCTTGGTGGCCGGGAACTACGAGCAGTACTTC; v_call: TRBV5-1; cdr3_length: 14; j_call: TRBJ2-7; clone_size: many; d_call: NA
cdr3_aa: CASSQDRHVLSEQYF; cdr3_nt: TGTGCCAGCAGCCAAGATAGGCATGTTTTGAGCGAGCAGTACTTC; v_call: TRBV4-2; cdr3_length: 15; j_call: TRBJ2-7; clone_size: NA; d_call: NA
cdr3_aa: CASSDRGPYEQYF; cdr3_nt: TGTGCCAGCAGTGACAGGGGACCCTACGAGCAGTACTTC; v_call: TRBV6-2/TRBV6-3; cdr3_length: 13; j_call: TRBJ2-7; clone_size: NA; d_call: TRBD1
cdr3_aa: CASRGLGEGAKNIQYF; cdr3_nt: TGTGCCAGCAGGGGACTGGGGGAAGGAGCCAAAAACATTCAGTACTTC; v_call: TRBV28; cdr3_length: 16; j_call: TRBJ2-4; clone_size: few; d_call: NA
cdr3_aa: CASSFAGGYTYEQYF; cdr3_nt: TGTGCCAGCAGCTTTGCGGGGGGCTACACCTACGAGCAGTACTTC; v_call: TRBV7-9; cdr3_length: 15; j_call: TRBJ2-7; clone_size: NA; d_call: TRBD2
cdr3_aa: CASSLWAGLQETQYF; cdr3_nt: TGTGCCAGCAGTTTATGGGCAGGACTCCAAGAGACCCAGTACTTC; v_call: TRBV12-3/TRBV12-4; cdr3_length: 15; j_call: TRBJ2-5; clone_size: many; d_call: NA
cdr3_aa: CASSLGPGLPQHF; cdr3_nt: TGTGCCAGCAGCTTAGGTCCGGGACTACCCCAGCATTTT; v_call: TRBV7-9; cdr3_length: 13; j_call: TRBJ1-5; clone_size: few; d_call: NA
cdr3_aa: CASSSSDSTDTQYF; cdr3_nt: TGTGCCAGCAGCTCATCGGATAGCACAGATACGCAGTATTTT; v_call: TRBV12-3/TRBV12-4; cdr3_length: 14; j_call: TRBJ2-3; clone_size: many; d_call: NA
cdr3_aa: CASSWGTFQTGELFF; cdr3_nt: TGTGCCAGCAGCTGGGGGACTTTCCAGACCGGGGAGCTGTTTTTT; v_call: TRBV11-2; cdr3_length: 15; j_call: TRBJ2-2; clone_size: NA; d_call: NA
cdr3_aa: CASSEFFGNTIYF; cdr3_nt: TGTGCCAGCAGTGAATTTTTTGGAAACACCATATATTTT; v_call: TRBV25-1; cdr3_length: 13; j_call: TRBJ1-3; clone_size: NA; d_call: NA
cdr3_aa: CASGPADSPSYEQYF; cdr3_nt: TGTGCCAGTGGTCCCGCGGACAGCCCCTCCTACGAGCAGTACTTC; v_call: TRBV19; cdr3_length: 15; j_call: TRBJ2-7; clone_size: NA; d_call: NA
cdr3_aa: CSARDWLQGPQETQYF; cdr3_nt: TGCAGTGCTAGAGATTGGTTGCAGGGGCCACAAGAGACCCAGTACTTC; v_call: TRBV20-1; cdr3_length: 16; j_call: TRBJ2-5; clone_size: few; d_call: NA
cdr3_aa: CASSLYRTGSHEQYF; cdr3_nt: TGTGCCAGCAGCTTATACCGGACAGGGAGCCACGAGCAGTACTTC; v_call: TRBV7-2; cdr3_length: 15; j_call: TRBJ2-7; clone_size: NA; d_call: TRBD1
cdr3_aa: CSVAPRDRVYNEQFF; cdr3_nt: TGCAGCGTTGCCCCGAGGGACAGGGTCTACAATGAGCAGTTCTTC; v_call: TRBV29-1; cdr3_length: 15; j_call: TRBJ2-1; clone_size: few; d_call: TRBD1
cdr3_aa: CASRGPWASGPETQYF; cdr3_nt: TGTGCCAGCAGGGGCCCGTGGGCTAGCGGGCCCGAGACCCAGTACTTC; v_call: TRBV25-1; cdr3_length: 16; j_call: TRBJ2-5; clone_size: NA; d_call: TRBD2
cdr3_aa: CASTSALAGSETQYF; cdr3_nt: TGTGCCAGCACCTCGGCCCTAGCGGGGAGTGAGACCCAGTACTTC; v_call: TRBV12-3/TRBV12-4; cdr3_length: 15; j_call: TRBJ2-5; clone_size: many; d_call: TRBD2
cdr3_aa: CASSLGTSLPDTQYF; cdr3_nt: TGTGCCAGCAGCTTAGGGACCTCCCTCCCAGATACGCAGTATTTT; v_call: TRBV11-2; cdr3_length: 15; j_call: TRBJ2-3; clone_size: NA; d_call: NA
cdr3_aa: CASSTGTSGSYEQYF; cdr3_nt: TGTGCCAGCAGTACCGGGACTAGCGGGAGTTACGAGCAGTACTTC; v_call: TRBV12-3/TRBV12-4; cdr3_length: 15; j_call: TRBJ2-7; clone_size: few; d_call: TRBD2
cdr3_aa: CASSAFLETQYF; cdr3_nt: TGTGCCAGCAGTGCCTTTTTGGAGACCCAGTACTTC; v_call: TRBV5-6; cdr3_length: 12; j_call: TRBJ2-5; clone_size: few; d_call: NA
cdr3_aa: CASSQDRGYQETQYF; cdr3_nt: TGCGCCAGCAGCCAAGATAGAGGGTACCAAGAGACCCAGTACTTC; v_call: TRBV4-1; cdr3_length: 15; j_call: TRBJ2-5; clone_size: many; d_call: NA
cdr3_aa: CATGSWSSNTGELFF; cdr3_nt: TGTGCCACCGGGTCCTGGAGTTCGAACACCGGGGAGCTGTTTTTT; v_call: TRBV28; cdr3_length: 15; j_call: TRBJ2-2; clone_size: few; d_call: NA
cdr3_aa: CASSLSRAGELFF; cdr3_nt: TGTGCCAGCAGTTTAAGCAGGGCCGGGGAGCTGTTTTTT; v_call: TRBV12-3/TRBV12-4; cdr3_length: 13; j_call: TRBJ2-2; clone_size: few; d_call: NA
cdr3_aa: CASSTGTGAPETQYF; cdr3_nt: TGTGCCAGCAGCACCGGGACAGGGGCTCCAGAGACCCAGTACTTC; v_call: TRBV7-2; cdr3_length: 15; j_call: TRBJ2-5; clone_size: few; d_call: TRBD1